One TCR beta chain is described in this entry. These data belong to a study of Ad26.COV2.S vaccination and SARS-CoV-2 variants. Using immunoSEQ multiplex PCR, the repertoire was profiled, and TCRdb retains in-frame clones only, with some absent. This table holds around 240,000 clones, around 87% found once. The CDR3 covers 17 residues. Trimming removed 3 bases at V and 1 base at J, with 18 bases between. Germline CDR1 reads LGHDT; CDR2 reads YNNKEL (reference sequence). The treatment here: roughly 18 received Ad26.COV2.S at low or high dose, single or two shots; roughly five received placebo; per-sample allocation not given. Samples analyzed were those drawn on day 63 after the first vaccine or placebo injection.

The TCR comes from a person aged 18 to 59 who received the Ad26.COV2.S COVID-19 vaccine or a placebo. V gene TRBV3-1 (or the pseudogene TRBV3-2) combines with J gene TRBJ2-5; TRBD2 might be the D (6 bases). The sequencing used peripheral blood, collected in a trial of Ad26.COV2.S vaccine versus placebo. The CDR3 loop is CASSHLQEGGAQETQYF. The CDR3 DNA is TGTGCCAGCAGCCACCTACAGGAGGGCGGGGCCCAAGAGACCCAGTACTTC.